The TCR beta chain described here comes from a study of OX40 agonist ivuxolimab in advanced cancers. Broader study findings: The work left the antigen specificity of expanded peripheral T cells undetermined.

TCRdb's copy holds only in-frame clones and misses some; the assay was immunoSEQ multiplex PCR. The sample contains tens of thousands of clones, 80% to 90% of which appear only once. The CDR3 sequence is 14 residues long. Trimming removed 4 bases from V and 0 bases from J, with 11 bases in between. CDR1 is SGHDT and CDR2 is YYEEEE in the germline V gene. Concerning this clone itself: What it binds is not known.

Specimen: CD4+ or CD8+ T cells sorted from blood, collected in a trial of the OX40 agonist ivuxolimab. The clonotype originates from an adult with an advanced solid tumor such as melanoma, head and neck, liver or kidney cancer. The V call is TRBV5-6, the J call TRBJ2-7; D not certain. Here the CDR3 reads CASSVDLSSYEQYF. The CDR3 coding sequence is TGTGCCAGCAGCGTTGACTTGAGCTCCTACGAGCAGTACTTC.